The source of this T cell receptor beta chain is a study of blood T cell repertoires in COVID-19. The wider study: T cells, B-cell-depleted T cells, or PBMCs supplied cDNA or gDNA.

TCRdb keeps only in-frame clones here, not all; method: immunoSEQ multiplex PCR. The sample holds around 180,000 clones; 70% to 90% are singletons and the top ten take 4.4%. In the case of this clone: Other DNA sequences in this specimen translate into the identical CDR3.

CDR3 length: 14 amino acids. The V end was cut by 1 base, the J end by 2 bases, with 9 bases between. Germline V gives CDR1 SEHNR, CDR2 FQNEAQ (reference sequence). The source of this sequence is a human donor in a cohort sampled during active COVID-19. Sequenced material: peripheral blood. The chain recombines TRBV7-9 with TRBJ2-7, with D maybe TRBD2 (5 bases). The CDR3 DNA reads TGTGCCAGCAGCTTAGGGACTCATACCTACGAGCAGTACTTC. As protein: CASSLGTHTYEQYF.